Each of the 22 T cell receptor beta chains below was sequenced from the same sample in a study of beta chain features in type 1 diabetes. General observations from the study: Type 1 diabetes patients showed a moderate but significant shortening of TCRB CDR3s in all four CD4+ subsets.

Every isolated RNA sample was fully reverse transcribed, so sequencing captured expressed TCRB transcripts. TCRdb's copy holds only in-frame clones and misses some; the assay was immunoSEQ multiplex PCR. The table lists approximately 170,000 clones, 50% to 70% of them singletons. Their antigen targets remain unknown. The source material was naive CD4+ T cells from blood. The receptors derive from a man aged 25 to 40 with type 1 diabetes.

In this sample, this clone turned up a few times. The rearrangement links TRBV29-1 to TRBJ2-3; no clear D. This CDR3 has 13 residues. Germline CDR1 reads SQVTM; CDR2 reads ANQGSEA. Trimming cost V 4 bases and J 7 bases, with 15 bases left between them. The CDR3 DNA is TGCAGCGTTGGTGATCTGGAAAGGAATACGCAGTATTTT. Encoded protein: CSVGDLERNTQYF.

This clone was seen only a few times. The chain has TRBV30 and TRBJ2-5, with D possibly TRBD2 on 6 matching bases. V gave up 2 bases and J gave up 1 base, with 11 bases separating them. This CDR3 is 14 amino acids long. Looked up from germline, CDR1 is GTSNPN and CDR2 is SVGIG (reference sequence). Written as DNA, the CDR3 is TGTGCCTGGAGTAGGGAGGCAGGCCAAGAGACCCAGTACTTC. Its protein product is CAWSREAGQETQYF.

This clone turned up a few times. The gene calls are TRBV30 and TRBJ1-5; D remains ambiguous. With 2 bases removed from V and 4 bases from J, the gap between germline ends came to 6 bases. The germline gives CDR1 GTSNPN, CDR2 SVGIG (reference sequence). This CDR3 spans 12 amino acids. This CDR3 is CAWSSGNQPQHF. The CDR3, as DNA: TGTGCCTGGAGTTCGGGGAATCAGCCCCAGCATTTT.

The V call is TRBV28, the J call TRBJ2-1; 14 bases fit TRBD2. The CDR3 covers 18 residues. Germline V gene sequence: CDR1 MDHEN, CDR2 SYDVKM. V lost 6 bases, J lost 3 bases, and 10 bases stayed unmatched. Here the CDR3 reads CASSGSGTSGGYYNEQFF. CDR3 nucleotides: TGTGCCAGCAGCGGATCCGGGACTAGCGGGGGATACTACAATGAGCAGTTCTTC.

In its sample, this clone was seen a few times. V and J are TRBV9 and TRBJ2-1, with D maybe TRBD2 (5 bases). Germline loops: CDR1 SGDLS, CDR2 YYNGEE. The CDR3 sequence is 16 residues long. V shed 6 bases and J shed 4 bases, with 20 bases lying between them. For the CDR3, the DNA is TGTGCCAGCACCCTAATGGGCAGCGGCCCATACAATGAGCAGTTCTTC. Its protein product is CASTLMGSGPYNEQFF.

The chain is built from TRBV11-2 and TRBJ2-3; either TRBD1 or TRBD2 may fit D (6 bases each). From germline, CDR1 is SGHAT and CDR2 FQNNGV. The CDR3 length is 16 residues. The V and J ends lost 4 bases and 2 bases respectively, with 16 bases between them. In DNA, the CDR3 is TGTGCCAGCAGCTCCCACCTGGAGGGGGTCACAGATACGCAGTATTTT. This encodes CASSSHLEGVTDTQYF.

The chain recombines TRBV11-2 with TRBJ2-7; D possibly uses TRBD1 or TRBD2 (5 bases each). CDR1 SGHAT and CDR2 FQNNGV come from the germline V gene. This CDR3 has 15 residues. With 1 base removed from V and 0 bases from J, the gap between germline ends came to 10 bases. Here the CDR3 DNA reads TGTGCCAGCAGCTTAGGGCACGGGACCTCCTACGAGCAGTACTTC. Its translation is CASSLGHGTSYEQYF. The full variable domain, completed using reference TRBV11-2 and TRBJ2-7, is EAGVAQSPRYKIIEKRQSVAFWCNPISGHATLYWYQQILGQGPKLLIQFQNNGVVDDSQLPKDRFSAERLKGVDSTLKIQPAKLEDSAVYLCASSLGHGTSYEQYFGPGTRLTVT.

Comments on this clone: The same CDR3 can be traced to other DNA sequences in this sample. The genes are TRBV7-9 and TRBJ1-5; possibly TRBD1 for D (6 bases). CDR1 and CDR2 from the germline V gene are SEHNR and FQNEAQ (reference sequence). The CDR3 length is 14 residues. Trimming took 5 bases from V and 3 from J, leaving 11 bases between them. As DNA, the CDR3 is TGTGCCAGCAGCCCACAGGGATACAATCAGCCCCAGCATTTT. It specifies CASSPQGYNQPQHF.

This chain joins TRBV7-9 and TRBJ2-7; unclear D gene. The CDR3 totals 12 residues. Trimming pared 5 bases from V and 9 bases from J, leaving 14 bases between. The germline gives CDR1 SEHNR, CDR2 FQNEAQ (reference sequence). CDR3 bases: TGTGCCAGCAGCCTACAAGGCCTCGGGCAGTACTTC. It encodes CASSLQGLGQYF.

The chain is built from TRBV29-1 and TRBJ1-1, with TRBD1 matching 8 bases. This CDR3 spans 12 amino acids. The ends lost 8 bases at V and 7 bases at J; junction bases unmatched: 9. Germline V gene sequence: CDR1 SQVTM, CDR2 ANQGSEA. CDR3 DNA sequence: TGCAGCTTTCCATCCGGGACAGGTGAAGCTTTCTTT. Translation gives CSFPSGTGEAFF.

Written as DNA, the CDR3 is TGTGCCAGCAGTCCCGGGGGGGCGAGGAATGAGCAGTTCTTC. Protein sequence: CASSPGGARNEQFF. V usage is TRBV27 and J usage is TRBJ2-1; TRBD2 agrees at 8 bases. The germline CDR1 and CDR2 sequences are MNHEY and SMNVEV (reference sequence). The CDR3 runs to 14 residues. V was clipped by 5 bases and J by 7 bases; unmatched bases: 7.

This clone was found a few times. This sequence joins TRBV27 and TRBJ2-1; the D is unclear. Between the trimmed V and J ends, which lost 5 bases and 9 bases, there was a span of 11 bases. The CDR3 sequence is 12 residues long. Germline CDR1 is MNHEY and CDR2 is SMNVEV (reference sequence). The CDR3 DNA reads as TGTGCCAGCAGTCCCCTCTCCGGTGAGCAGTTCTTC. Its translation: CASSPLSGEQFF.

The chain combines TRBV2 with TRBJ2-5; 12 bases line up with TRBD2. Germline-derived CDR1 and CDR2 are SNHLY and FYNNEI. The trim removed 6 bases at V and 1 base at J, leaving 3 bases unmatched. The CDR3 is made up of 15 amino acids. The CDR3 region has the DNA TGTGCCAGCAGCTTGACTAGCGGGGGCCAAGAGACCCAGTACTTC. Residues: CASSLTSGGQETQYF.

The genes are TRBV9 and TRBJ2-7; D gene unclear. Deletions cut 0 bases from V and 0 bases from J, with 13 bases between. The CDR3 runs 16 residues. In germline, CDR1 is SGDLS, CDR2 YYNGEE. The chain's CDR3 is CASSVAGGLSSYEQYF. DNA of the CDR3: TGTGCCAGCAGCGTAGCTGGCGGATTAAGCTCCTACGAGCAGTACTTC. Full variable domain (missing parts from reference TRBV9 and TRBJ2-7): DSGVTQTPKHLITATGQRVTLRCSPRSGDLSVYWYQQSLDQGLQFLIQYYNGEERAKGNILERFSAQQFPDLHSELNLSSLELGDSALYFCASSVAGGLSSYEQYFGPGTRLTVT.

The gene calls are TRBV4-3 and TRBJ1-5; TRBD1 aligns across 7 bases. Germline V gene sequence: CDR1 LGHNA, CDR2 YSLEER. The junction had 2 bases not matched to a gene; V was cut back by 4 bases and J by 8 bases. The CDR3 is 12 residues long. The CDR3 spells CASSRQGEPQHF. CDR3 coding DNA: TGCGCCAGCAGCCGACAGGGTGAGCCCCAGCATTTT.

In DNA form, the CDR3 reads TGTGCCAGCAGCTTGACCGGGACCCAAGAGACCCAGTACTTC. It codes for CASSLTGTQETQYF. This rearrangement joins TRBV7-9 to TRBJ2-5; possibly TRBD1 or TRBD2 for D (5 bases each). V was trimmed by 3 bases and J by 1 base, leaving 9 bases between them. This CDR3 contains 14 residues. Germline CDR1 SEHNR, CDR2 FQNEAQ (reference sequence). Variable domain in full (rest from reference TRBV7-9 and TRBJ2-5): DTGVSQNPRHKITKRGQNVTFRCDPISEHNRLYWYRQTLGQGPEFLTYFQNEAQLEKSRLLSDRFSAERPKGSFSTLEIQRTEQGDSAMYLCASSLTGTQETQYFGPGTRLLVL.

The CDR3 here is CALGLRASPEQYF. In nucleotides, the CDR3 is TGTGCCTTGGGATTAAGGGCCTCCCCCGAGCAGTACTTC. The chain has TRBV30 and TRBJ2-7; D is ambiguous. V was pared by 7 bases and J by 6 bases, with 19 bases between. CDR1 and CDR2 (germline): GTSNPN, SVGIG (reference sequence). The CDR3 contains 13 residues. Complete variable domain (other parts from reference TRBV30 and TRBJ2-7): SQTIHQWPATLVQPVGSPLSLECTVEGTSNPNLYWYRQAAGRGLQLLFYSVGIGQISSEVPQNLSASRPQDRQFILSSKKLLLSDSGFYLCALGLRASPEQYFGPGTRLTVT.

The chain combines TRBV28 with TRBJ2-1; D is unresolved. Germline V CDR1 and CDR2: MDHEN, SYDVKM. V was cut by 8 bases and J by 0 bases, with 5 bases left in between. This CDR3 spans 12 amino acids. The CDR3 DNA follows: TGTGCCAGCTGTAGCTCCTACAATGAGCAGTTCTTC. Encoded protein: CASCSSYNEQFF. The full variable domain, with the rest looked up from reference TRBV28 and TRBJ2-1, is DVKVTQSSRYLVKRTGEKVFLECVQDMDHENMFWYRQDPGLGLRLIYFSYDVKMKEKGDIPEGYSVSREKKERFSLILESASTNQTSMYLCASCSSYNEQFFGPGTRLTVL.

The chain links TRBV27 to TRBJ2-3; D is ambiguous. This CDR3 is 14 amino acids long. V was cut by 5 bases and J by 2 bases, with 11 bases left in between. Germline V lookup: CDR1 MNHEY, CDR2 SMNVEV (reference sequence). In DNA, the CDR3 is TGTGCCAGCAGTCCCCAGATAGCCACAGATACGCAGTATTTT. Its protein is CASSPQIATDTQYF.

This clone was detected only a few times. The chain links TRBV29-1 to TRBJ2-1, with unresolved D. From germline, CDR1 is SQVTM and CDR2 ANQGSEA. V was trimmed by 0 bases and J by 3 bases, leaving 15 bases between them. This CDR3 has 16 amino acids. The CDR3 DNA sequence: TGCAGCGTTGAAGATAAGGTTACTTGGTACTACAATGAGCAGTTCTTC. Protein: CSVEDKVTWYYNEQFF.

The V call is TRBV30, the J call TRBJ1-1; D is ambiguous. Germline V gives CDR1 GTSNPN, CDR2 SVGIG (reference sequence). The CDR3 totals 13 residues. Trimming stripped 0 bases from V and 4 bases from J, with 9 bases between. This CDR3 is CAWSVMGGTEAFF. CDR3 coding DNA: TGTGCCTGGAGTGTTATGGGAGGCACTGAAGCTTTCTTT.

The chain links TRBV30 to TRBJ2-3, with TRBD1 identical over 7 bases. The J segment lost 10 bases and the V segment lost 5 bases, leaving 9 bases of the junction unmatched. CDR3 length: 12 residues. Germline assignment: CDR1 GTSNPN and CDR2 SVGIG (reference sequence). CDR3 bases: TGTGCCTGGGGACACACAGGGGATCCGCAGTATTTT. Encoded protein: CAWGHTGDPQYF.